These 9 T cell receptor beta chains share one sample of origin, sequenced in a study of PD-1 blockade in classical Hodgkin lymphoma. Described time point: cycle 4 day 1 (C4D1), after less than 7 weeks of nivolumab. Every single patient, without exception, relapsed after autologous stem cell transplantation, and brentuximab vedotin exposure varied. Clones were read by immunoSEQ multiplex PCR, and TCRdb kept only the in-frame ones, dropping some. The sample has about 44,000 clones, 55% to 80% seen once; the top ten hold around 3%. This sample comprised peripheral blood mononuclear cells (PBMCs), obtained before the fourth cycle of nivolumab. Receptor source: a human donor with classical Hodgkin lymphoma.

This chain links TRBV11-2 with TRBJ2-1; TRBD2 aligns across 11 bases. After removal of 5 bases from V and 4 bases from J, the junction contained 10 bases not matched to a gene. The CDR3 spans 17 residues. CDR1 SGHAT and CDR2 FQNNGV come from the germline V gene. CDR3 in amino acids: CASSRFLAGGMYNEQFF. The CDR3 bases are TGTGCCAGCAGCCGGTTCTTAGCGGGGGGGATGTACAATGAGCAGTTCTTC.

This clone was counted ten times or more. The chain recombines TRBV6-1 with TRBJ1-6, with no clear D. Germline loops: CDR1 MNHNS, CDR2 SASEGT. The V and J ends lost 6 bases and 6 bases respectively, with 6 bases between them. The CDR3 loop spans 12 amino acids. In nucleotides, the CDR3 is TGTGCCAGCAGGGGCAGTAATTCACCCCTCCACTTT. This sequence encodes CASRGSNSPLHF.

The V call is TRBV5-1, the J call TRBJ2-7; 8 nucleotides agree with TRBD1. This CDR3 comprises 15 residues. Germline lookup yields CDR1 SGHRS and CDR2 YFSETQ. With 0 bases clipped from V and 6 bases from J, the junction kept 8 bases outside the gene matches. This CDR3 is CASSLGQGALGEQYF. In nucleotides, the CDR3 is TGCGCCAGCAGCTTGGGGCAGGGGGCGCTGGGCGAGCAGTACTTC.

The chain carries TRBV20-1 and TRBJ1-1; D is undetermined. Germline loops: CDR1 DFQATT, CDR2 SNEGSKA (reference sequence). Trimming left V 5 bases short and J 0 bases short, with 4 bases between. The CDR3 is made up of 11 amino acids. For the CDR3, the DNA is TGCAGTGCTCTTATGAACACTGAAGCTTTCTTT. Translation gives CSALMNTEAFF.

The chain couples TRBV5-5 to TRBJ2-3, with 9 bases identical to TRBD2. Germline CDR1 and CDR2: SGHKS and YYEKEE (reference sequence). The V segment lost 3 bases and the J segment 4 bases; nucleotides outside the gene matches: 6. The CDR3 totals 15 residues. The CDR3 is CASSWGTSSPDTQYF. The CDR3 DNA reads TGTGCCAGCAGCTGGGGGACTAGCAGCCCAGATACGCAGTATTTT.

This clone was counted between two and nine times. V gene TRBV28 combines with J gene TRBJ1-5, with 12 bases identical to TRBD1. The J segment lost 7 bases and the V segment lost 5 bases, leaving 9 bases of the junction unmatched. Germline V gene data show CDR1 as MDHEN and CDR2 as SYDVKM. CDR3 length: 16 residues. CDR3 amino acids: CASSAGDRGLWQPQHF. The DNA for the CDR3 is TGTGCCAGCAGTGCGGGGGACAGGGGGCTGTGGCAGCCCCAGCATTTT.

The chain joins TRBV5-1 to TRBJ2-1; TRBD2 matches 10 bases. The CDR3 has 14 residues. Trimming at V came to 2 bases and at J to 8 bases, leaving 4 bases not matched to a gene. Germline assignment: CDR1 SGHRS and CDR2 YFSETQ. The DNA of the CDR3 is TGCGCCAGCAGCTTTACTAGCGGGACCGATGAGCAGTTCTTC. It translates to CASSFTSGTDEQFF. The complete variable domain, with remaining parts taken from reference TRBV5-1 and TRBJ2-1, reads KAGVTQTPRYLIKTRGQQVTLSCSPISGHRSVSWYQQTPGQGLQFLFEYFSETQRNKGNFPGRFSGRQFSNSRSEMNVSTLELGDSALYLCASSFTSGTDEQFFGPGTRLTVL.

The rearrangement links TRBV10-2 to TRBJ2-5, with 12 bases identical to TRBD1. This CDR3 region has 16 residues. With 6 bases clipped from V and 4 bases from J, the junction kept 9 bases outside the gene matches. From germline, CDR1 is WSHSY and CDR2 SAAADI. CDR3 DNA sequence: TGCGCCAGCAGAGGGGACAGGGGGCGCGGAGGAGAGACCCAGTACTTC. Encoded protein: CASRGDRGRGGETQYF.

This rearrangement joins TRBV30 to TRBJ2-1; weak D call: TRBD2 (5 bases). With 1 base removed from V and 1 base from J, the gap between germline ends came to 11 bases. Germline-derived CDR1 and CDR2 are GTSNPN and SVGIG (reference sequence). The CDR3 is 15 residues long. CDR3 coding DNA: TGTGCCTGGAGTGGAGGGCATCGGTCCTACAATGAGCAGTTCTTC. Protein: CAWSGGHRSYNEQFF.